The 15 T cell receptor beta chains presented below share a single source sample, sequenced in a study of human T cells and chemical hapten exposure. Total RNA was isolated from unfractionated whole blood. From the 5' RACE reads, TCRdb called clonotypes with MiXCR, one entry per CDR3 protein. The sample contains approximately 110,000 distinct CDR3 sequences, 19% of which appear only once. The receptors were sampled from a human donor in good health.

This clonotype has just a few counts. The CDR3 protein is CASSQDSRDGAPHLGSGANVLTF. The CDR3 nucleotides read TGTGCCAGCAGCCAAGATTCTAGGGACGGGGCCCCCCACCTCGGCTCTGGGGCCAACGTCCTGACTTTC. The chain combines TRBV4-2 with TRBJ2-6, with D possibly called TRBD1 or TRBD2 (5 bases each). Trimming took 0 bases from V and 0 from J, leaving 27 bases between them. The CDR3 has 23 residues. The germline V gene has CDR1 LGHNA and CDR2 YNFKEQ.

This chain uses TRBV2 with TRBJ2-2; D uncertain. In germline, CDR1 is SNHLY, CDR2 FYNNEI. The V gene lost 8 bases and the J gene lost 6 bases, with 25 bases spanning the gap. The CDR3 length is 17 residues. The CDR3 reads CASDPLLSRHGPGELFF. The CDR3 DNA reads TGTGCCAGCGACCCCTTGCTGAGTCGTCATGGGCCCGGGGAGCTGTTTTTT.

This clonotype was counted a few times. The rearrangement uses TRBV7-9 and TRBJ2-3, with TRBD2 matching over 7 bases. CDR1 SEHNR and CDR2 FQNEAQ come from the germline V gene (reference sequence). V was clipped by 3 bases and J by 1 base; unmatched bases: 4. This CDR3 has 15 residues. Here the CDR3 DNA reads TGTGCCAGCAGCTTTTCGCTAGCGGGCACAGATACGCAGTATTTT. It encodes CASSFSLAGTDTQYF. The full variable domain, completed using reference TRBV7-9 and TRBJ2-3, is DTGVSQNPRHKITKRGQNVTFRCDPISEHNRLYWYRQTLGQGPEFLTYFQNEAQLEKSRLLSDRFSAERPKGSFSTLEIQRTEQGDSAMYLCASSFSLAGTDTQYFGPGTRLTVL.

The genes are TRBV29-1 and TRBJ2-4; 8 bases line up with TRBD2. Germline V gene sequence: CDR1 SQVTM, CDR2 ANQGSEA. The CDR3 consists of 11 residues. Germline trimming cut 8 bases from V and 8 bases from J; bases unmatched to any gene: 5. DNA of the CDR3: TGCAGCTCGGGGACTAGGGACATTCAGTACTTC. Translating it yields CSSGTRDIQYF.

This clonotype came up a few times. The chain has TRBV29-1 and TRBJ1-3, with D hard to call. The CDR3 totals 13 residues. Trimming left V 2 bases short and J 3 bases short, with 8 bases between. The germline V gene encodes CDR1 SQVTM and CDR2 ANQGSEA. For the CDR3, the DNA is TGCAGCGTTGAACCCAAGTATGGAAACACCATATATTTT. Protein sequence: CSVEPKYGNTIYF.

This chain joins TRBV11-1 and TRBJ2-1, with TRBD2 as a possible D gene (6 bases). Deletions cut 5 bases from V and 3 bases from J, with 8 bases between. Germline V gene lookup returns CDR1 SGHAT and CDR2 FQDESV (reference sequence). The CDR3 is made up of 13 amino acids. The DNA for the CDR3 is TGTGCCAGCAGCCCGACTAGCTACAATGAGCAGTTCTTC. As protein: CASSPTSYNEQFF.

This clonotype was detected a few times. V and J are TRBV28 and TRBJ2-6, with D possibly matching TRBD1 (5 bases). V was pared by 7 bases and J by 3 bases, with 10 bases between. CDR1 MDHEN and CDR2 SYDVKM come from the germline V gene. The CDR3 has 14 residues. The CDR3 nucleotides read TGTGCCAGCAATAGGGGATTTGGGGCCAACGTCCTGACTTTC. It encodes CASNRGFGANVLTF. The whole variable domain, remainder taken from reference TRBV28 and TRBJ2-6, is DVKVTQSSRYLVKRTGEKVFLECVQDMDHENMFWYRQDPGLGLRLIYFSYDVKMKEKGDIPEGYSVSREKKERFSLILESASTNQTSMYLCASNRGFGANVLTFGAGSRLTVL.

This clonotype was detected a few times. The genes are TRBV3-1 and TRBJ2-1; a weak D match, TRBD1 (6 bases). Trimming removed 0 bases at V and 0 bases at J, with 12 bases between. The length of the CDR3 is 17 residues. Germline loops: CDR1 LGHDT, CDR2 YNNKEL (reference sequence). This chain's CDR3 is CASSQDPGVSSYNEQFF. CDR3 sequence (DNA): TGTGCCAGCAGCCAAGATCCAGGGGTCAGCTCCTACAATGAGCAGTTCTTC.

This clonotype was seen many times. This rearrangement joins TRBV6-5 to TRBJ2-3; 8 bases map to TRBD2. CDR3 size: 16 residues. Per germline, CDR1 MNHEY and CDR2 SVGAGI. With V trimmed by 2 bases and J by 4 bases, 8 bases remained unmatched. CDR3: CASSYSGVAGPDTQYF. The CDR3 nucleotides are TGTGCCAGCAGTTACAGCGGGGTAGCGGGACCAGATACGCAGTATTTT.

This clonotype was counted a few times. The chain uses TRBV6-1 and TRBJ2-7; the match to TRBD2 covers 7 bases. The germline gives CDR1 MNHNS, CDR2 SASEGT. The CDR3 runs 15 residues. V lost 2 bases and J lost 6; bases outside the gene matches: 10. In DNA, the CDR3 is TGTGCCAGCAGTGAACTGGCGGGAGCTGGTAGCGAGCAGTACTTC. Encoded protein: CASSELAGAGSEQYF.

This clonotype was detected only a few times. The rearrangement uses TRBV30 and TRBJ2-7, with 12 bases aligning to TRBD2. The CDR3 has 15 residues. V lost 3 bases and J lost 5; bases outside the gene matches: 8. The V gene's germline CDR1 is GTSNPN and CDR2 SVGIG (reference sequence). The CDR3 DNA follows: TGTGCCTGGAGAACCCTAGCGGGAGGGCCCCACGAGCAGTACTTC. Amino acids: CAWRTLAGGPHEQYF.

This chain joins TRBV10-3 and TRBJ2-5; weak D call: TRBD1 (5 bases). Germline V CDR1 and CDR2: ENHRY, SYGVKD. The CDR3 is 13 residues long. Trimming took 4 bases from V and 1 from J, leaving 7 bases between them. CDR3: CAISVGAQETQYF. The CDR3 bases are TGTGCCATCAGTGTAGGGGCCCAAGAGACCCAGTACTTC.

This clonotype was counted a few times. CDR3 nucleotide sequence: TGCGCCAGCAGCCAAGTCGTCAGGACAGTAAAATACACAGATACGCAGTATTTT. This translates into CASSQVVRTVKYTDTQYF. The chain joins TRBV4-1 to TRBJ2-3; tentative D call: TRBD1 (6 bases). The germline gives CDR1 MGHRA, CDR2 YSYEKL. The CDR3 covers 18 residues. Trimming stripped 1 base from V and 2 bases from J, with 19 bases between.

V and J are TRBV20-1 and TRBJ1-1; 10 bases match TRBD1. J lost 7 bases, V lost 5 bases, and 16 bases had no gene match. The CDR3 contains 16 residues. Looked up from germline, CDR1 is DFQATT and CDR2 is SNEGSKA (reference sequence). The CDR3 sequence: CSAEGTGVRPTGEAFF. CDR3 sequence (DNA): TGCAGTGCTGAGGGGACAGGGGTCAGACCAACAGGTGAAGCTTTCTTT.

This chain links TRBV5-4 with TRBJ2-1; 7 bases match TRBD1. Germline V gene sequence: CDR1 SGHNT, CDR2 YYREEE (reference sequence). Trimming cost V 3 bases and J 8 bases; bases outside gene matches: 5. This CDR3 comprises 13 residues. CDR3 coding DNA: TGTGCCAGCAGCTCCTACAGGGGCTATGAGCAGTTCTTC. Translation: CASSSYRGYEQFF.